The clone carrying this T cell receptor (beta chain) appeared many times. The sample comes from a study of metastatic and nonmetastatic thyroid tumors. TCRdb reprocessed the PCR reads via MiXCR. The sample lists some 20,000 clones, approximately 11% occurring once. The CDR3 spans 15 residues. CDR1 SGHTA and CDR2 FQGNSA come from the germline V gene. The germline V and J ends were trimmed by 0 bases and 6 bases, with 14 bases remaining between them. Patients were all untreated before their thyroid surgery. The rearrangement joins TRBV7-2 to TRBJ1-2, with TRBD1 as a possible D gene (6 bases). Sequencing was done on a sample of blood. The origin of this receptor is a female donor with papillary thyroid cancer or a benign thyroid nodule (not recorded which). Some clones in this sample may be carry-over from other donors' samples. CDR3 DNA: TGTGCCAGCAGCTTAGCGTTCGGGACAAAAGATGGCTACACCTTC. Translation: CASSLAFGTKDGYTF. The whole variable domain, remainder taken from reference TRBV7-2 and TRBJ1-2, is GAGVSQSPSNKVTEKGKDVELRCDPISGHTALYWYRQSLGQGLEFLIYFQGNSAPDKSGLPSDRFSAERTGGSVSTLTIQRTQQEDSAVYLCASSLAFGTKDGYTFGSGTRLTVV.